The 26 T cell receptor beta chains below come from one sample, sequenced in a study of T cells after yellow fever vaccination. TCRdb called the 5' RACE reads again in MiXCR, with one record for every CDR3 protein. The table includes about 510,000 distinct CDR3 sequences, 21% detected once. The sequenced sample was PBMCs, obtained roughly 20 days after the first yellow fever vaccination. The origin of the receptors is a man younger than 30 who received the YFV17D yellow fever vaccine.

The gene calls are TRBV6-6 and TRBJ1-1; the D is unclear. Between the trimmed V and J ends, which lost 2 bases and 7 bases, there was a span of 11 bases. The germline V gene encodes CDR1 MNHNY and CDR2 SVGAGI (reference sequence). The CDR3 length is 13 residues. CDR3 in DNA: TGTGCCAGCAGTTACACGAGGGAAATTGAAGCTTTCTTT. Amino acid sequence: CASSYTREIEAFF.

The V gene is TRBV5-1, the J gene TRBJ2-5; 9 bases map to TRBD2. Losses at the gene ends were 1 base for V and 5 bases for J; bases not matched to a gene: 6. The CDR3 extends over 15 amino acids. The germline gives CDR1 SGHRS, CDR2 YFSETQ. The CDR3 nucleotides are TGCGCCAGCAGCTTGCTAGCGGGGATGTTGGAGACCCAGTACTTC. Translation: CASSLLAGMLETQYF.

The chain employs TRBV7-7 and TRBJ2-5; D possibly matches TRBD1 or TRBD2 (5 bases each). The germline CDR1 and CDR2 sequences are SSHAT and FNYEAQ (reference sequence). The CDR3 contains 16 residues. CDR3 sequence reads: CASAQGAGYGQETQYF. The CDR3 bases are TGTGCTAGCGCCCAGGGAGCCGGATATGGCCAAGAGACCCAGTACTTC.

The chain employs TRBV5-1 and TRBJ1-2, with 8 bases lining up with TRBD1. CDR3 length: 16 residues. After removal of 4 bases from V and 1 base from J, the junction contained 9 bases not matched to a gene. CDR1 and CDR2 (germline): SGHRS, YFSETQ. Written as DNA, the CDR3 is TGCGCCAGCAGCCCGCTATGGACAGGGCTTAACTATGGCTACACCTTC. Protein: CASSPLWTGLNYGYTF.

The V and J genes are TRBV5-1 and TRBJ2-6; D gene unclear. Looked up from germline, CDR1 is SGHRS and CDR2 is YFSETQ. CDR3 length: 17 amino acids. The V gene lost 2 bases and the J gene lost 3 bases, with 15 bases spanning the gap. For the CDR3, the DNA is TGCGCCAGCAGCTTAGGAGCTACACCAGTTGGGGCCAACGTCCTGACTTTC. Translating gives CASSLGATPVGANVLTF.

This clonotype was counted ten times or more. The chain combines TRBV7-2 with TRBJ2-3, with 8 bases identical to TRBD1. Germline CDR1 is SGHTA and CDR2 is FQGNSA. V lost 5 bases and J lost 5; bases outside the gene matches: 9. The CDR3 is made up of 15 amino acids. DNA of the CDR3: TGTGCCAGCAGCCCAGGACAGGGAGTGGGAGATACGCAGTATTTT. It codes for CASSPGQGVGDTQYF.

This clonotype was seen repeatedly, ten times or more. This chain connects TRBV29-1 to TRBJ1-1; 7 bases map to TRBD1. The CDR3 has 12 amino acids. Germline CDR1 SQVTM, CDR2 ANQGSEA. The ends lost 6 bases at V and 10 bases at J; junction bases unmatched: 11. The CDR3 region is CSVLPFQGGAFF. DNA for the CDR3: TGCAGCGTACTACCTTTTCAGGGGGGAGCTTTCTTT.

This clonotype was seen a few times. J is TRBJ1-5 and V is TRBV7-3; TRBD1 is a possible D gene (6 bases). This CDR3 comprises 15 residues. V lost 1 base, J lost 2 bases, and 9 bases lay in between. Germline CDR1 SGHTA, CDR2 FQGTGA. The CDR3 reads CASSLRQDGNQPQHF. The CDR3 coding sequence is TGTGCCAGCAGCTTAAGACAGGATGGCAATCAGCCCCAGCATTTT.

The chain couples TRBV29-1 to TRBJ1-5, with D uncertain. Trimming stripped 0 bases from V and 11 bases from J, with 5 bases between. This CDR3 contains 10 residues. Germline CDR1 and CDR2: SQVTM and ANQGSEA. Here the CDR3 reads CSVEELTQHF. The DNA of the CDR3 is TGCAGCGTTGAAGAGTTAACCCAGCATTTT.

This clonotype showed up just a few times. The CDR3 DNA follows: TGTGCCAGCTCACCACGGGAGGTGGGTCTCAATGAGCAGTTCTTC. This sequence encodes CASSPREVGLNEQFF. This sequence joins TRBV18 and TRBJ2-1; D is perhaps TRBD2 (6 bases). From germline, CDR1 is KGHSH and CDR2 LQKENI. Deletions cut 1 base from V and 6 bases from J, with 13 bases between. The CDR3 runs to 15 residues.

V gene TRBV12-3 or TRBV12-4 combines with J gene TRBJ2-5; TRBD1 agrees at 7 bases. V lost 9 bases to trimming and J lost 3 bases; unmatched junction nucleotides: 13. The CDR3 is made up of 15 amino acids. CDR3 sequence reads: CASSLSHRGKETQYF. Written as DNA, the CDR3 is TGTGCCAGTTCACTCTCTCACAGGGGCAAAGAGACCCAGTACTTC.

This clonotype was detected only a few times. The CDR3 loop reads CSARSSMGDQETQYF. The CDR3 DNA sequence: TGCAGTGCTAGATCCTCGATGGGGGACCAAGAGACCCAGTACTTC. The chain uses TRBV20-1 and TRBJ2-5; D assignment may be TRBD1 or TRBD2 (5 bases each). The CDR3 sequence is 15 residues long. Germline V lookup: CDR1 DFQATT, CDR2 SNEGSKA (reference sequence). Trimming stripped 2 bases from V and 0 bases from J, with 13 bases between.

This clonotype appeared a few times. The chain recombines TRBV25-1 with TRBJ2-1; D perhaps matches TRBD2 (6 bases). Germline CDR1 and CDR2: MGHDK and SYGVNS. V shed 7 bases and J shed 9 bases, with 25 bases lying between them. The CDR3 consists of 16 residues. For the CDR3, the DNA is TGTGCCAGCATGGGGAACGGCGGGGAAGCCGTCGGTGAGCAGTTCTTC. Translating gives CASMGNGGEAVGEQFF. The entire variable domain, with the rest obtained from reference TRBV25-1 and TRBJ2-1, is as follows: EADIYQTPRYLVIGTGKKITLECSQTMGHDKMYWYQQDPGMELHLIHYSYGVNSTEKGDLSSESTVSRIRTEHFPLTLESARPSHTSQYLCASMGNGGEAVGEQFFGPGTRLTVL.

V gene TRBV10-3 combines with J gene TRBJ2-3, with TRBD2 identical over 12 bases. The ends lost 11 bases at V and 4 bases at J; junction bases unmatched: 4. CDR1 is ENHRY, CDR2 SYGVKD, per germline. The CDR3 runs 13 residues. CDR3 nucleotides: TGTGCCGTTCGGACTAGCGGGGCAGATACGCAGTATTTT. It codes for CAVRTSGADTQYF.

This clonotype was detected once. The V gene is TRBV5-1, the J gene TRBJ1-5; 10 bases are shared with TRBD1. Germline trimming cut 2 bases from V and 4 bases from J; bases unmatched to any gene: 3. CDR3 length equals 15 residues. Looked up from germline, CDR1 is SGHRS and CDR2 is YFSETQ. In DNA, the CDR3 is TGCGCCAGCAGCTTCGGGACAGGGGTTAATCAGCCCCAGCATTTT. Translation: CASSFGTGVNQPQHF.

This chain uses TRBV4-1 with TRBJ2-3; 10 bases agree with TRBD1. J was trimmed by 2 bases and V by 4 bases; bases with no gene match: 3. CDR1 is MGHRA and CDR2 is YSYEKL in the germline V gene. CDR3 length: 15 residues. CDR3 bases: TGCGCCAGCAGCCCGACAGGGGGCAACACAGATACGCAGTATTTT. It translates to CASSPTGGNTDTQYF.

This clonotype has just a few counts. This chain connects TRBV7-9 to TRBJ2-2, with D possibly matching TRBD2 (5 bases). The CDR3 loop spans 16 amino acids. Trimming cost V 3 bases and J 1 base, with 12 bases left between them. Germline loops: CDR1 SEHNR, CDR2 FQNEAQ (reference sequence). The CDR3 here is CASSFPSSENTGELFF. Written as DNA, the CDR3 is TGTGCCAGCAGCTTCCCCAGTAGCGAGAACACCGGGGAGCTGTTTTTT.

The rearrangement joins TRBV10-3 to TRBJ1-1, with D unclear. This CDR3 contains 13 residues. Germline V gene data show CDR1 as ENHRY and CDR2 as SYGVKD. Trimming left V 4 bases short and J 3 bases short, with 9 bases between. CDR3 sequence: CAISGLGHTEAFF. CDR3 bases: TGTGCCATCAGTGGTTTAGGACACACTGAAGCTTTCTTT.

The rearrangement links TRBV5-1 to TRBJ2-1; D may be TRBD2 (5 bases). Trimming took off 3 bases at V and 6 bases at J, with 10 bases between the two ends. In germline, CDR1 is SGHRS, CDR2 YFSETQ. The CDR3 loop spans 13 amino acids. In nucleotides, the CDR3 is TGCGCCAGCAGCTCGACGGCGGGCAATGAGCAGTTCTTC. Amino acids: CASSSTAGNEQFF.

The CDR3 bases are TGCGCCAGCAGCCCCGCCGTAGGTTTCCTAGAGGGGCAGTATTTT. The encoded protein is CASSPAVGFLEGQYF. The chain joins TRBV4-1 to TRBJ2-3; a weak D match, TRBD2 (5 bases). Germline V gives CDR1 MGHRA, CDR2 YSYEKL. Trimming stripped 4 bases from V and 11 bases from J, with 22 bases between. CDR3 length: 15 residues.

This clonotype was counted between two and nine times. The chain joins TRBV6-5 to TRBJ2-2; D possibly corresponds to TRBD1 (6 bases). Germline V gene sequence: CDR1 MNHEY, CDR2 SVGAGI. Trimming pared 0 bases from V and 5 bases from J, leaving 19 bases between. The CDR3 runs to 18 residues. CDR3 region: CASSYSILGAVETGELFF. CDR3 coding DNA: TGTGCCAGCAGTTACTCGATTTTGGGGGCAGTCGAGACCGGGGAGCTGTTTTTT.

This clonotype was counted only a few times. V and J are TRBV27 and TRBJ1-5, with D possibly being TRBD1 (5 bases). The CDR3 is 13 residues long. CDR1 and CDR2 (germline): MNHEY, SMNVEV (reference sequence). Trimming pared 5 bases from V and 7 bases from J, leaving 12 bases between. The CDR3 protein is CASSREGYQPQHF. As DNA, the CDR3 is TGTGCCAGCAGTCGGGAGGGGTACCAGCCCCAGCATTTT.

The chain uses TRBV19 and TRBJ1-1; D perhaps matches TRBD1 (5 bases). Germline assignment: CDR1 LNHDA and CDR2 SQIVND (reference sequence). V shed 7 bases and J shed 1 base, with 16 bases lying between them. The CDR3 is made up of 15 amino acids. This chain's CDR3 is CASTPPQGWNTEAFF. In DNA form, the CDR3 reads TGTGCCAGTACCCCACCCCAGGGATGGAACACTGAAGCTTTCTTT.

The chain employs TRBV7-2 and TRBJ2-3; D is uncertain. CDR3 size: 15 residues. V gave up 3 bases and J gave up 4 bases, with 14 bases separating them. Germline CDR1 reads SGHTA; CDR2 reads FQGNSA. The CDR3 loop reads CASSFRSGRADTQYF. The CDR3 DNA reads TGTGCCAGCAGCTTCAGGAGTGGAAGGGCAGATACGCAGTATTTT.

The chain couples TRBV5-5 to TRBJ2-7; D might be TRBD1 (6 bases). The CDR3 consists of 15 residues. The V and J ends lost 1 base and 3 bases respectively, with 14 bases between them. Germline assignment: CDR1 SGHKS and CDR2 YYEKEE (reference sequence). The CDR3, as DNA: TGTGCCAGCAGCTTGCGACAGGACCCGGTCTACGAGCAGTACGTC. It specifies CASSLRQDPVYEQYV.

This clonotype was counted ten times or more. CDR3 DNA: TGTGCCAGCAACGATAAAGCGGGGGAGCTGTTTTTT. Translated, it gives CASNDKAGELFF. The chain has TRBV7-3 and TRBJ2-2; unclear D gene. CDR1 and CDR2 from the germline V gene are SGHTA and FQGTGA. The CDR3 contains 12 residues. The V end lost 7 bases, the J end lost 8 bases, and 11 bases lay between the germline ends.